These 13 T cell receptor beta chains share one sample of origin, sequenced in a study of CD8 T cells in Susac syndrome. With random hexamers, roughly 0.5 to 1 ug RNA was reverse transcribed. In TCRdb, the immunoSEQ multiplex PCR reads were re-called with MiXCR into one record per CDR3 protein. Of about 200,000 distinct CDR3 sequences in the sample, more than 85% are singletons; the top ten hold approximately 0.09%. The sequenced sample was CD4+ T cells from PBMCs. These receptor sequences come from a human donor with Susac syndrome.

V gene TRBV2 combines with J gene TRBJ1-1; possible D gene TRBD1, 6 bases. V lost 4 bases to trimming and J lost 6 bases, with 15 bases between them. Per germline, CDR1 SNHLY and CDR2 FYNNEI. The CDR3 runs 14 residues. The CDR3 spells CASSVARGDAEAFF. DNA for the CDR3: TGTGCCAGCAGTGTGGCCAGGGGAGACGCTGAAGCTTTCTTT.

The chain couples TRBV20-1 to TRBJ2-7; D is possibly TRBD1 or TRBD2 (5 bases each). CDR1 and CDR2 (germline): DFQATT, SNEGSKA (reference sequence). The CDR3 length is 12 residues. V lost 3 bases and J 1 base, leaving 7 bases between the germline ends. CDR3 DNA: TGCAGTGCTAGGGGACGGTCCTACGAGCAGTACTTC. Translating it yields CSARGRSYEQYF.

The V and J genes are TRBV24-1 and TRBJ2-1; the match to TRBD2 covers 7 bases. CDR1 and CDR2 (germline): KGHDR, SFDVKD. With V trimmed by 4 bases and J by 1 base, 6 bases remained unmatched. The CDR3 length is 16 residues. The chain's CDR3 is CATSDPSSGSYNEQFF. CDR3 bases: TGTGCCACCAGTGACCCATCTAGCGGTTCCTACAATGAGCAGTTCTTC.

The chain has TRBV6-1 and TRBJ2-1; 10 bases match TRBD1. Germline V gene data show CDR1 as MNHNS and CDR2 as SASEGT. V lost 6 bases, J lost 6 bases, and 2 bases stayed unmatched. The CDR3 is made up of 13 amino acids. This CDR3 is CASRGDRGNEQFF. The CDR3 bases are TGTGCCAGCAGAGGGGACAGGGGCAATGAGCAGTTCTTC.

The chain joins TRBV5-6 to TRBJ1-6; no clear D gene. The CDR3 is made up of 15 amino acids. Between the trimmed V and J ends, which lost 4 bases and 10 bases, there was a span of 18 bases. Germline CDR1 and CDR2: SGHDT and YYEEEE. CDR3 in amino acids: CASSQQDWGRSPLHF. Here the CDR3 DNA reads TGTGCCAGCAGCCAACAAGATTGGGGAAGATCACCCCTCCACTTT.

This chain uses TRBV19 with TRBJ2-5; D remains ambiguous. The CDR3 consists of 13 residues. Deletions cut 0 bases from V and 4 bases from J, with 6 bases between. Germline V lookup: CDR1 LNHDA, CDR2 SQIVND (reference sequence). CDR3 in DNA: TGTGCCAGTAGTATAGACAGGCGAGAGACCCAGTACTTC. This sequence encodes CASSIDRRETQYF. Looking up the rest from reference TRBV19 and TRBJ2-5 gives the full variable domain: DGGITQSPKYLFRKEGQNVTLSCEQNLNHDAMYWYRQDPGQGLRLIYYSQIVNDFQKGDIAEGYSVSREKKESFPLTVTSAQKNPTAFYLCASSIDRRETQYFGPGTRLLVL.

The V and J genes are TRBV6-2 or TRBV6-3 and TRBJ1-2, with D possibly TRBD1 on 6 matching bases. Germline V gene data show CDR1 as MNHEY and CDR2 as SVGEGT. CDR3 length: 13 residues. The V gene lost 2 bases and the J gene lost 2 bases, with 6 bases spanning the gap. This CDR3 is CASSYTGNYGYTF. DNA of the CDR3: TGTGCCAGCAGTTACACAGGGAACTATGGCTACACCTTC.

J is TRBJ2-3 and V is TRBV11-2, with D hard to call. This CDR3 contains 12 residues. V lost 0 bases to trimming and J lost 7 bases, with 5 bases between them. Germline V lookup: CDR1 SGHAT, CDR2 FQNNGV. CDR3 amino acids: CASSLDQHTQYF. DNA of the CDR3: TGTGCCAGCAGCTTAGATCAGCATACGCAGTATTTT.

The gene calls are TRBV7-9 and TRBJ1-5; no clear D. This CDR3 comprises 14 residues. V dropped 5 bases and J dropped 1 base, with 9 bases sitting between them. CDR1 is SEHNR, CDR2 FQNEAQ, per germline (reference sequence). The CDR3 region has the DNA TGTGCCAGCAGCAAGTCCGGGAGCAATCAGCCCCAGCATTTT. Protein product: CASSKSGSNQPQHF.

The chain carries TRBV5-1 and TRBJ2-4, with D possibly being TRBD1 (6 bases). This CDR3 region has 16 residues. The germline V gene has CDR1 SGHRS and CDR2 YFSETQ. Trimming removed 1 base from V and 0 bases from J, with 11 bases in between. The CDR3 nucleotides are TGCGCCAGCAGCTTGAGTACAGGGATAGCCAAAAACATTCAGTACTTC. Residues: CASSLSTGIAKNIQYF. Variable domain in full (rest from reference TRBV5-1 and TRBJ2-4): KAGVTQTPRYLIKTRGQQVTLSCSPISGHRSVSWYQQTPGQGLQFLFEYFSETQRNKGNFPGRFSGRQFSNSRSEMNVSTLELGDSALYLCASSLSTGIAKNIQYFGAGTRLSVL.

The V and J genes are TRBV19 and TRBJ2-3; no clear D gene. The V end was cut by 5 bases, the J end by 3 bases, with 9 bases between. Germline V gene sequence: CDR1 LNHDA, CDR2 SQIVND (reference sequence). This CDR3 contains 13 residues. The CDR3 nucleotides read TGTGCCAGTAGTCCACTTAGAACAGATACGCAGTATTTT. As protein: CASSPLRTDTQYF.

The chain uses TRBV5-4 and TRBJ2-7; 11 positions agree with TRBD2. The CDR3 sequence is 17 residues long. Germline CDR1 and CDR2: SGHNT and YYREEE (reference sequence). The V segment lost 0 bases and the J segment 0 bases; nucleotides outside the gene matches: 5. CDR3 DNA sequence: TGTGCCAGCAGCTTGGAAGCTAGCGGGGGGATCTCCTACGAGCAGTACTTC. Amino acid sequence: CASSLEASGGISYEQYF.

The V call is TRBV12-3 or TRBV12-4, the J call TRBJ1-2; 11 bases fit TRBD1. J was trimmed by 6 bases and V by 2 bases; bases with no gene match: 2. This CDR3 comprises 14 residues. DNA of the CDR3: TGTGCCAGCAGTTTAAGGGGACAGGGGGATGGCTACACCTTC. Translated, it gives CASSLRGQGDGYTF.